These 5 T cell receptor beta chains were all obtained from the same sample, sequenced in a study of OX40 agonist ivuxolimab in advanced cancers. The assay was immunoSEQ multiplex PCR, and TCRdb's table has in-frame clones only and misses some. The table shows approximately 21,000 clones, with about 70% occurring only once. Sequenced material: CD4+ or CD8+ T cells sorted from blood, taken in a trial of the OX40 agonist ivuxolimab. The receptors come from an adult with an advanced solid tumor such as melanoma, head and neck, liver or kidney cancer.

The chain couples TRBV7-9 to TRBJ2-3; D gene ambiguous. In germline, CDR1 is SEHNR, CDR2 FQNEAQ (reference sequence). V shed 1 base and J shed 3 bases, with 8 bases lying between them. The CDR3 contains 14 residues. The CDR3 nucleotides read TGTGCCAGCAGCTTAGTTGGGGATACAGATACGCAGTATTTT. Encoded protein: CASSLVGDTDTQYF.

The J gene is TRBJ1-5, the V gene TRBV19; D is possibly TRBD1 (6 bases). Germline V gene lookup returns CDR1 LNHDA and CDR2 SQIVND (reference sequence). Trimming removed 5 bases at V and 6 bases at J, with 14 bases between. The CDR3 has 14 amino acids. CDR3 sequence reads: CASSPTGLGQPQHF. DNA of the CDR3: TGTGCCAGTAGTCCGACAGGCTTGGGTCAGCCCCAGCATTTT.

The chain combines TRBV6-5 with TRBJ2-3, with 8 nucleotides matching TRBD2. Germline V gives CDR1 MNHEY, CDR2 SVGAGI. V trimming: 4 bases; J trimming: 6 bases; junction bases outside the gene matches: 9. This CDR3 region has 15 residues. CDR3 coding DNA: TGTGCCAGCAGTTTAAGCGGGGGCCTGGTGGATACGCAGTATTTT. As protein: CASSLSGGLVDTQYF.

The V call is TRBV5-5, the J call TRBJ2-7; D is tentatively TRBD1 or TRBD2 (5 bases each). The CDR3 is 14 amino acids. The V end was cut by 4 bases, the J end by 5 bases, with 16 bases between. The germline V gene encodes CDR1 SGHKS and CDR2 YYEKEE (reference sequence). CDR3 sequence reads: CASSLLGPGHEQYF. CDR3 nucleotide sequence: TGTGCCAGCAGCCTCCTGGGACCAGGGCACGAGCAGTACTTC.

The chain joins TRBV7-2 to TRBJ2-1; D gene ambiguous. V was cut by 0 bases and J by 6 bases, with 6 bases left in between. This CDR3 is 13 amino acids long. Germline lookup yields CDR1 SGHTA and CDR2 FQGNSA. The CDR3 DNA reads TGTGCCAGCAGCTTAGCCCCTACCAATGAGCAGTTCTTC. It is translated as CASSLAPTNEQFF.